The rows below give T cell receptor beta chains drawn from one sample of a study of blood T cells in healthy people across ages. Using its own MiXCR run on the 5' RACE reads, TCRdb lists one record per CDR3 protein. The data hold 1,500,000 or so distinct CDR3 sequences, with less than 45% observed a single time. Sequenced material: blood. All receptors come from a woman between 18 and 29 years old in good health. Both conserved end residues are part of each CDR3. The D gene is left open where the match is weak. Some rows have no size entry. The others give once, few or many, or a class for an expanded clone.

D	size	V	J	CDR3	DNA
.	.	TRBV6-2/TRBV6-3	TRBJ2-7	CASCQADSYEQYF	TGTGCCAGCTGTCAAGCAGACTCCTACGAGCAGTACTTC
TRBD2	once	TRBV4-2	TRBJ2-5	CAGSQGTSGSPYNEQYF	TGTGCCGGCAGCCAGGGGACTAGCGGGAGCCCATACAATGAGCAGTACTTC
TRBD1	few	TRBV6-1	TRBJ1-1	CASSGQGRGTEAFF	TGTGCCAGCAGTGGACAGGGTCGGGGCACTGAAGCTTTCTTT
.	.	TRBV20-1	TRBJ1-2	CSARQANYGYTF	TGCAGTGCTAGACAGGCTAACTATGGCTACACCTTC
.	.	TRBV20-1	TRBJ1-1	CSAPLGGRWIEAFF	TGCAGTGCCCCCTTGGGGGGGCGGTGGATTGAAGCTTTCTTT
.	few	TRBV10-3	TRBJ2-7	CAISADKNEQYF	TGTGCCATCAGTGCAGATAAGAACGAGCAGTACTTC
TRBD1	many	TRBV27	TRBJ1-2	CASSSGQGVGGYTF	TGTGCCAGCAGTTCTGGACAGGGGGTTGGGGGCTACACCTTC
.	.	TRBV20-1	TRBJ2-2	CSATRNSVGTGELFF	TGCAGTGCTACGCGTAATAGCGTGGGCACCGGGGAGCTGTTTTTT
.	.	TRBV12-3/TRBV12-4	TRBJ2-7	CASSFGSTSYEQYF	TGTGCCAGCAGTTTCGGGTCTACCTCCTACGAGCAGTACTTC
.	.	TRBV7-2	TRBJ2-3	CASSFGGAPSTDTQYF	TGTGCCAGCAGCTTTGGGGGGGCCCCGAGCACAGATACGCAGTATTTT
TRBD1	.	TRBV28	TRBJ2-2	CASRTGPNTGELFF	TGTGCCAGCAGGACAGGGCCGAACACCGGGGAGCTGTTTTTT
.	.	TRBV12-3/TRBV12-4	TRBJ1-4	CASRKAGEGEKLFF	TGTGCCAGCAGGAAGGCAGGGGAAGGAGAAAAACTGTTTTTT
.	.	TRBV7-2	TRBJ1-2	CASSLQQGLNYGYTF	TGTGCCAGCAGTCTCCAGCAGGGTTTAAACTATGGCTACACCTTC
.	.	TRBV20-1	TRBJ1-2	CSARDYRGTYYGYTF	TGCAGTGCTAGAGACTATAGGGGGACTTACTATGGCTACACCTTC
.	few	TRBV10-3	TRBJ1-1	CAISRTGNTEAFF	TGTGCCATCAGCCGAACAGGGAACACTGAAGCTTTCTTT
.	few	TRBV7-2	TRBJ2-7	CASSKQVRAYEQYF	TGTGCCAGCAGCAAACAGGTTCGGGCCTACGAGCAGTACTTC
TRBD1	few	TRBV2	TRBJ2-1	CASRLTGGSYNEQFF	TGTGCCAGCCGTTTGACAGGGGGCTCCTACAATGAGCAGTTCTTC
TRBD2	.	TRBV18	TRBJ2-5	CASSPRLAGQETQYF	TGTGCCAGCTCACCACGTTTAGCGGGCCAAGAGACCCAGTACTTC
TRBD2	.	TRBV20-1	TRBJ2-3	CSSAGGSGTTDTQYF	TGCAGTTCAGCGGGAGGTAGCGGGACCACAGATACGCAGTATTTT
.	.	TRBV4-1	TRBJ2-7	CASGLFRGGSYEQYF	TGCGCCAGCGGTTTATTCAGGGGGGGCTCCTACGAGCAGTACTTC
.	.	TRBV29-1	TRBJ1-5	CSVELGDGQPQHF	TGCAGCGTTGAGTTAGGGGATGGTCAGCCCCAGCATTTT
.	few	TRBV7-2	TRBJ1-2	CASSLGVTRGDSYGYTF	TGTGCCAGCAGCTTAGGAGTTACGAGGGGCGATAGCTATGGCTACACCTTC
.	.	TRBV27	TRBJ1-1	CASSLSGGQGAAFF	TGTGCCAGCAGTTTATCGGGGGGGCAGGGCGCAGCTTTCTTT
.	.	TRBV20-1	TRBJ2-7	CSARERLSPLYF	TGCAGTGCTAGAGAAAGGCTGTCCCCGCTGTACTTC
.	.	TRBV20-1	TRBJ2-5	CSARDVKGGVLETQYF	TGCAGTGCTAGAGACGTGAAGGGGGGCGTCCTTGAGACCCAGTACTTC
.	.	TRBV6-1	TRBJ1-6	CASSMNIMRSYNSPLHF	TGTGCCAGCAGTATGAACATTATGCGCTCCTATAATTCACCCCTCCACTTT
.	few	TRBV20-1	TRBJ1-2	CSATDSARGQNYGYTF	TGCAGCGCTACCGATTCGGCCCGGGGACAAAACTATGGCTACACCTTC
TRBD1	few	TRBV12-3/TRBV12-4	TRBJ2-1	CASSIRDRSYNEQFF	TGTGCCAGCAGTATTCGGGACAGATCTTACAATGAGCAGTTCTTC
.	.	TRBV25-1	TRBJ2-7	CASRLFDEQYF	TGTGCCAGCAGGCTATTCGACGAGCAGTACTTC